What follows describes a single TCR beta chain. This clone has just a few counts. Its antigen has not been determined. This is a murine receptor, so its gene nomenclature and germline sequences are mouse based. The CDR3 end lies 4 residues beyond the end of the read and is filled in from the germline J gene. The data are from a study of CD8+ T cells in alopecia areata (dated by TCRdb to the late 2010s). Broadly, across the study: Female C3H/HeJ recipients, about 6-11 weeks old, were grafted with skin from C3H/HeJ donors with spontaneous alopecia (about 6-12 months old). In both human patients and the C3H/HeJ mouse model, the study applied high-throughput TCRbeta sequencing to look at T cell clonal expansion in alopecia areata. On the human side, TCRbeta sequencing was run on scalp tissue and on sorted CD4+ and CD8+ peripheral blood T cells from healthy controls and from alopecia areata patients with either patchy or totalis/universalis disease. Scalp clonality was compared across normal scalp (n=4), patchy alopecia areata scalp (n=8), and alopecia totalis/universalis scalp (n=8). The RNA source kit depended on sample type: the PAXgene miRNA kit for fixed scalp, the miRNeasy kit for PBMCs, and the RNeasy kit for mouse skin. immunoSEQ multiplex PCR using 35 Vbeta forward primers and 13 Jbeta reverse primers was used to amplify TCRbeta CDR3 regions. Results the study describes overall, beyond this receptor: TCR sequences shared between patients were less clear than in mice, possibly partly because of HLA diversity in the patient population. Resident alphabeta T cells in normal human skin are also sequenced, complicating scalp TCR repertoire analysis, unlike mouse skin dominated by gammadelta T cells. Lesional scalp, especially in alopecia totalis/universalis, showed higher clonality and more expanded CD8+ clones than normal scalp, suggesting antigenic drive.

The library was made by the immunoSEQ multiplex PCR assay. For TCR sequencing, RNA was extracted from every sample and reverse transcribed into cDNA to serve as template. SuperScript III was used for first-strand cDNA synthesis, primed with a 2:1 mix of oligo-dT and random hexamers. A synthetic immune receptor repertoire was used to assess amplification bias, and residual bias was removed computationally. Libraries were sequenced on Illumina HiSeq with 60 bp reads covering the CDR3, read from J toward V. For the original study's pipeline: Raw reads were preprocessed to remove errors, and CDR3 was defined according to IMGT conventions as the region from the conserved cysteine to phenylalanine. To get clonality, Shannon entropy was normalized by log2 of the number of productive unique TCRs and the result was subtracted from 1. CD4 or CD8 identity of scalp clones was inferred by cross-referencing scalp TCRbeta sequences with sorted blood CD4 and CD8 repertoires. TCRdb holds this immuneACCESS table with in-frame rearrangements only. Some clones are missing; in checked studies, unresolved V genes explain under half, and the rest has no known cause. V and J calls and clone size follow that table, whereas D and trimming were derived from the DNA. Across this sample, 200,000 to 300,000 clones were tabulated and none appeared just once. The ten largest clones capture approximately 1.2% of the sample.

Cells from mouse cutaneous lymph nodes were pooled, stained for CD4, CD8alpha, NKG2D, NKG2ACE and other markers, and then sorted on a BD Influx. For this chain, trimming is 5 bases at the V end and 4 bases at the J end, and the number of junction bases without a gene match is 2. Sequences SGHDT (CDR1) and FRDEAV (CDR2) are obtained from the germline V gene. The CDR3 contains 12 residues, cysteine and phenylalanine counted. The DNA shown is the part of the CDR3 that was read: 24 bases, in frame from base 1. The V and J genes are TRBV14 and TRBJ1-1, with 7 bases aligning to TRBD1. The sequenced sample was CD4+ T cells sorted from a lymph node. The clonotype was recovered from a C3H/HeJ mouse with alopecia areata. The MHC haplotype of this strain is H2-k. The CDR3 protein sequence reads: CASSPGGTEVFF. The sequenced CDR3 bases are TGTGCCAGCAGCCCAGGGGGCACA.